A selection of T cell receptor beta chains follows, all from one sample in a study of T cell responses to AZD1222 COVID-19 vaccine. Clones were read by immunoSEQ multiplex PCR, and TCRdb kept only the in-frame ones, dropping some. The profile shows about 200,000 clones, around 93% of them singletons. The sample consisted of peripheral blood, taken on day 0 of MenACWY control vaccination. These receptors were taken from an adult in good health. The CDR3 runs from the conserved cysteine through the conserved F or W. D genes are given only for firm matches. Rows give clone size only sometimes, using once, few, many, or a class for an expanded clone.

V gene: TRBV3-1/TRBV3-2; clone size: NA; D gene: TRBD1; J gene: TRBJ1-2; CDR3 length: 13; CDR3 protein: CASGQGPGYGYTF; CDR3 DNA: TGTGCCAGCGGACAGGGCCCTGGCTATGGCTACACCTTC
V gene: TRBV29-1; clone size: NA; D gene: NA; J gene: TRBJ1-5; CDR3 length: 13; CDR3 protein: CSVAGGRNQPQHF; CDR3 DNA: TGCAGCGTTGCGGGGGGTCGCAATCAGCCCCAGCATTTT
V gene: TRBV11-2; clone size: NA; D gene: TRBD1; J gene: TRBJ1-5; CDR3 length: 15; CDR3 protein: CASSLRQGFNQPQHF; CDR3 DNA: TGTGCCAGCAGTTTAAGACAGGGCTTTAATCAGCCCCAGCATTTT
V gene: TRBV2; clone size: NA; D gene: TRBD1; J gene: TRBJ2-7; CDR3 length: 15; CDR3 protein: CASSVGQGYSIEQYF; CDR3 DNA: TGTGCCAGCAGTGTCGGACAGGGATACTCTATCGAGCAGTACTTC
V gene: TRBV7-3; clone size: NA; D gene: NA; J gene: TRBJ1-2; CDR3 length: 13; CDR3 protein: CASSFQTGYGYTF; CDR3 DNA: TGTGCCAGCAGCTTCCAAACAGGCTATGGCTACACCTTC
V gene: TRBV6-5; clone size: NA; D gene: NA; J gene: TRBJ2-5; CDR3 length: 14; CDR3 protein: CASSSTWGSETQYF; CDR3 DNA: TGTGCCAGCAGTTCCACCTGGGGGTCCGAGACCCAGTACTTC
V gene: TRBV5-5; clone size: NA; D gene: NA; J gene: TRBJ2-2; CDR3 length: 15; CDR3 protein: CASSATSRDTGELFF; CDR3 DNA: TGTGCCAGCAGCGCGACTTCCCGGGACACCGGGGAGCTGTTTTTT
V gene: TRBV28; clone size: NA; D gene: TRBD1; J gene: TRBJ1-1; CDR3 length: 15; CDR3 protein: CASRPTGGADTEAFF; CDR3 DNA: TGTGCCAGCAGACCCACAGGGGGCGCGGACACTGAAGCTTTCTTT
V gene: TRBV5-1; clone size: NA; D gene: NA; J gene: TRBJ1-1; CDR3 length: 13; CDR3 protein: CASGRHENTEAFF; CDR3 DNA: TGCGCCAGCGGGCGTCACGAGAACACTGAAGCTTTCTTT
V gene: TRBV20-1; clone size: NA; D gene: TRBD1; J gene: TRBJ1-2; CDR3 length: 10; CDR3 protein: CSVTGFGYTF; CDR3 DNA: TGCAGTGTGACAGGGTTCGGCTACACCTTC
V gene: TRBV7-2; clone size: NA; D gene: TRBD2; J gene: TRBJ2-7; CDR3 length: 15; CDR3 protein: CASSPLLATTGEQYF; CDR3 DNA: TGTGCCAGCAGCCCTTTACTAGCGACCACCGGGGAGCAGTACTTC
V gene: TRBV5-1; clone size: once; D gene: TRBD1; J gene: TRBJ1-6; CDR3 length: 14; CDR3 protein: CASSLQGSGSPLHF; CDR3 DNA: TGCGCCAGCAGCTTACAGGGGTCCGGTTCACCCCTCCACTTT
V gene: TRBV9; clone size: NA; D gene: NA; J gene: TRBJ1-2; CDR3 length: 12; CDR3 protein: CASSRTSYGYTF; CDR3 DNA: TGTGCCAGCAGCCGGACATCGTATGGCTACACCTTC
V gene: TRBV7-6; clone size: NA; D gene: NA; J gene: TRBJ2-5; CDR3 length: 11; CDR3 protein: CASSLAETQYF; CDR3 DNA: TGTGCCAGCAGCTTAGCAGAGACCCAGTACTTC
V gene: TRBV27; clone size: NA; D gene: TRBD1; J gene: TRBJ1-2; CDR3 length: 16; CDR3 protein: CASSLSWDRINYGYTF; CDR3 DNA: TGTGCCAGCAGTTTATCGTGGGACAGGATTAACTATGGCTACACCTTC
V gene: TRBV5-1; clone size: NA; D gene: NA; J gene: TRBJ2-3; CDR3 length: 16; CDR3 protein: CASSLAATTPTDTQYF; CDR3 DNA: TGCGCCAGCAGCTTGGCAGCCACCACACCGACAGATACGCAGTATTTT
V gene: TRBV5-5; clone size: NA; D gene: NA; J gene: TRBJ1-1; CDR3 length: 14; CDR3 protein: CASSLQGRNTEAFF; CDR3 DNA: TGTGCCAGCAGCTTGCAGGGGAGGAACACTGAAGCTTTCTTT
V gene: TRBV5-1; clone size: once; D gene: TRBD1; J gene: TRBJ1-4; CDR3 length: 15; CDR3 protein: CASSLAGTGGEKLFF; CDR3 DNA: TGCGCCAGCAGCTTGGCGGGGACAGGGGGTGAAAAACTGTTTTTT
V gene: TRBV6-5; clone size: NA; D gene: TRBD1; J gene: TRBJ1-1; CDR3 length: 13; CDR3 protein: CASRTTGAAEAFF; CDR3 DNA: TGTGCCAGCAGAACTACAGGGGCCGCTGAAGCTTTCTTT
V gene: TRBV6-2/TRBV6-3; clone size: once; D gene: NA; J gene: TRBJ1-1; CDR3 length: 16; CDR3 protein: CASSYPTGKLGTEAFF; CDR3 DNA: TGTGCCAGCAGTTACCCGACGGGTAAGTTAGGCACTGAAGCTTTCTTT